These 21 T cell receptor beta chains were sequenced from one sample in a study of shared clonotypes between healthy human individuals (TCRdb year 2020). Libraries were prepared through the immunoSEQ multiplex PCR assay. TCRdb's version of the immuneACCESS table is confined to in-frame rearrangements and falls short of the full clone set. An unresolved V gene accounts for under half of the shortfall where checked; the remainder is of unknown origin. Present in this sample are 2 million to 2.5 million clones, roughly 93% of which were seen just once. The top ten hold 0.35% to 0.5% of the sample. The specimen sequenced was naive CD4+ T cells from PBMCs. According to the study, the label for this sample's cell subset or site signals: CD45RA+ positively selected. Receptors were obtained from a man aged 18 to 35 in good health. Some clones in this sample may be carry-over from other donors' samples.

On this clone itself: Within the sample, other DNA sequences also encode this same CDR3. The chain is built from TRBV5-1 and TRBJ1-3; tentatively, D is TRBD1 (6 bases). Between the trimmed V and J ends, which lost 0 bases and 4 bases, there was a span of 8 bases. The CDR3 has 14 amino acids. Looked up from germline, CDR1 is SGHRS and CDR2 is YFSETQ. The CDR3 region has the DNA TGCGCCAGCAGCTTGGGGACAGAGGGAAACACCATATATTTT. Protein product: CASSLGTEGNTIYF.

CDR3 coding DNA: TGTGCCAGCAGCTTACTCCAACTCGGGGAGACCCAGTACTTC. Its translation is CASSLLQLGETQYF. The gene calls are TRBV7-9 and TRBJ2-5; no clear D gene. Germline lookup yields CDR1 SEHNR and CDR2 FQNEAQ (reference sequence). The germline V and J ends were trimmed by 2 bases and 5 bases, with 12 bases remaining between them. The CDR3 is 14 amino acids.

The chain carries TRBV28 and TRBJ1-1; 7 bases match TRBD1. V lost 6 bases to trimming and J lost 4 bases; unmatched junction nucleotides: 11. The CDR3 length is 15 residues. CDR1 MDHEN and CDR2 SYDVKM come from the germline V gene. CDR3 sequence (DNA): TGTGCCAGCAGCATTACAGGGGTCTGGGTCACTGAAGCTTTCTTT. It codes for CASSITGVWVTEAFF.

The V call is TRBV14, the J call TRBJ2-1; D remains ambiguous. The CDR3 totals 11 residues. V gave up 1 base and J gave up 15 bases, with 10 bases separating them. Germline-derived CDR1 and CDR2 are SGHDN and FVKESK. This CDR3 is CASSQGVVRFF. The CDR3 DNA sequence: TGTGCCAGCAGCCAAGGAGTGGTGCGGTTCTTC.

The V call is TRBV5-1, the J call TRBJ2-1; TRBD2 matches 10 bases. J lost 6 bases, V lost 2 bases, and 8 bases had no gene match. The CDR3 extends over 16 amino acids. CDR1 is SGHRS, CDR2 YFSETQ, per germline. The CDR3 DNA is TGCGCCAGCAGCTTAACCGGACTAGCGGAGCCCAATGAGCAGTTCTTC. Protein sequence: CASSLTGLAEPNEQFF.

The chain links TRBV11-2 to TRBJ1-1, with 10 positions matching TRBD1. There are 15 residues in the CDR3. Germline-derived CDR1 and CDR2 are SGHAT and FQNNGV. Unmatched junction bases numbered 4, after V lost 2 bases and J lost 4 bases. CDR3 DNA: TGTGCCAGCAGCTTACGGGGACAGGGGATCACTGAAGCTTTCTTT. The encoded protein is CASSLRGQGITEAFF.

V is TRBV9 and J is TRBJ2-2; D might be TRBD1 or TRBD2, each matching 6 bases. The V gene's germline CDR1 is SGDLS and CDR2 YYNGEE. The CDR3 is 17 residues long. Trimming pared 3 bases from V and 1 base from J, leaving 16 bases between. CDR3 coding DNA: TGTGCCAGCAGCGCTCCGGGGGCAGGTGGGAACACCGGGGAGCTGTTTTTT. As protein: CASSAPGAGGNTGELFF.

The rearrangement uses TRBV7-6 and TRBJ2-7, with D possibly matching TRBD2 (5 bases). From germline, CDR1 is SGHVS and CDR2 FNYEAQ. The germline V and J ends were trimmed by 3 bases and 7 bases, with 13 bases remaining between them. This CDR3 contains 13 residues. For the CDR3, the DNA is TGTGCCAGCAGCTTCGGGGTTTTGGGGGAGCAGTACTTC. The encoded protein is CASSFGVLGEQYF.

Comment on this clone: Distinct nucleotide sequences in the sample also encode this CDR3. The V call is TRBV5-1, the J call TRBJ2-7, with 14 nucleotides matching TRBD2. V gave up 3 bases and J gave up 3 bases; unmatched junction bases: 2. The CDR3 consists of 15 residues. Germline CDR1 and CDR2: SGHRS and YFSETQ. This chain's CDR3 is CASSWGTSGSYEQYF. For the CDR3, the DNA is TGCGCCAGCAGCTGGGGGACTAGCGGGAGCTACGAGCAGTACTTC.

V usage is TRBV29-1 and J usage is TRBJ2-7; possibly TRBD2 for D (5 bases). The V end lost 8 bases, the J end lost 1 base, and 12 bases lay between the germline ends. Germline assignment: CDR1 SQVTM and CDR2 ANQGSEA. This CDR3 region has 12 residues. CDR3 region: CSYCGRSYEQYF. DNA of the CDR3: TGCAGCTATTGTGGGAGATCCTACGAGCAGTACTTC.

The chain carries TRBV2 and TRBJ2-3, with TRBD2 identical over 10 bases. The CDR3 is made up of 14 amino acids. Looked up from germline, CDR1 is SNHLY and CDR2 is FYNNEI. The V and J ends lost 11 bases and 0 bases, in that order; junction bases with no gene match: 5. CDR3 region: CAGRAGGSTDTQYF. Written as DNA, the CDR3 is TGTGCCGGTAGAGCGGGGGGGAGCACAGATACGCAGTATTTT.

CDR3: CASSSSGTGIYGYTF. CDR3 DNA: TGTGCCAGCAGCTCCTCCGGGACAGGGATCTATGGCTACACCTTC. The V call is TRBV9, the J call TRBJ1-2; 9 nucleotides align to TRBD1. V was pared by 4 bases and J by 4 bases, with 8 bases of the junction left unmatched. Germline assignment: CDR1 SGDLS and CDR2 YYNGEE. This CDR3 is 15 amino acids long.

Details on this clone: This CDR3 is also generated by other DNA sequences in the sample. This chain connects TRBV20-1 to TRBJ1-2; D remains ambiguous. Per germline, CDR1 DFQATT and CDR2 SNEGSKA (reference sequence). V lost 3 bases, J lost 5 bases, and 7 bases lay in between. This CDR3 is 11 amino acids long. CDR3 bases: TGCAGTGCTAGGGTAGGGTATGGCTACACCTTC. Protein: CSARVGYGYTF.

The V gene is TRBV5-1, the J gene TRBJ2-1; 9 nucleotides line up with TRBD2. The CDR3 contains 15 residues. V was clipped by 3 bases and J by 10 bases; unmatched bases: 11. Germline V CDR1 and CDR2: SGHRS, YFSETQ. CDR3 sequence reads: CASSSLAGGPQEQFF. The CDR3 DNA is TGCGCCAGCAGCTCCCTTGCGGGAGGGCCACAAGAGCAGTTCTTC.

This clone was counted once. This chain uses TRBV29-1 with TRBJ2-5, with D perhaps given as TRBD1 or TRBD2 (5 bases each). CDR3 length equals 13 residues. CDR1 SQVTM and CDR2 ANQGSEA come from the germline V gene. Trimming took 6 bases from V and 5 from J, leaving 16 bases between them. The CDR3 protein is CSVGFRDGETQYF. The CDR3 nucleotides are TGCAGCGTCGGATTCCGGGACGGGGAGACCCAGTACTTC.

V usage is TRBV5-1 and J usage is TRBJ2-2; perhaps TRBD2 as D (6 bases). The CDR3 extends over 18 amino acids. The V end was cut by 0 bases, the J end by 1 base, with 16 bases between. Per the germline V gene, CDR1 is SGHRS and CDR2 is YFSETQ. In DNA, the CDR3 is TGCGCCAGCAGCTTGGTCCTCAGGAGGGACCGGAACACCGGGGAGCTGTTTTTT. Translated, it gives CASSLVLRRDRNTGELFF.

V gene TRBV28 combines with J gene TRBJ2-2; D possibly corresponds to TRBD1 (7 bases). The length of the CDR3 is 15 residues. CDR1 and CDR2 (germline): MDHEN, SYDVKM. Trimming left V 3 bases short and J 6 bases short, with 14 bases between. Written as DNA, the CDR3 is TGTGCCAGCAGTTTTGGAGGGGGCGAAGCCGGGGAGCTGTTTTTT. Translation: CASSFGGGEAGELFF. Based on the CDR3 plus reference TRBV28 and TRBJ2-2, the full variable domain is DVKVTQSSRYLVKRTGEKVFLECVQDMDHENMFWYRQDPGLGLRLIYFSYDVKMKEKGDIPEGYSVSREKKERFSLILESASTNQTSMYLCASSFGGGEAGELFFGEGSRLTVL.

In this sample, this clone turned up once. This chain connects TRBV7-8 to TRBJ1-4; unclear D gene. V was shortened by 4 bases and J by 6 bases, with 6 bases between the two germline ends. This CDR3 region has 12 residues. Per the germline V gene, CDR1 is SGHVS and CDR2 is FQNEAQ. The chain's CDR3 is CASSSVDEKLFF. In DNA form, the CDR3 reads TGTGCCAGCAGCTCAGTAGATGAAAAACTGTTTTTT.

In this sample, this clone turned up once. This CDR3 is also generated by other DNA sequences in the sample. The V gene is TRBV13, the J gene TRBJ2-7; 7 nucleotides line up with TRBD1. J was trimmed by 0 bases and V by 5 bases; bases with no gene match: 4. There are 14 residues in the CDR3. Germline CDR1 is PRHDT and CDR2 is FYEKMQ (reference sequence). CDR3 nucleotide sequence: TGTGCCAGCAGCCTCAGGGACAGCTCCTACGAGCAGTACTTC. Translated: CASSLRDSSYEQYF.

Concerning this clone itself: A junction end diverges from the germline sequence, so it may reflect a read error. The chain has TRBV6-5 and TRBJ1-5, with D maybe TRBD1 (5 bases). CDR1 is MNHEY, CDR2 SVGAGI, per germline. CDR3 length equals 15 residues. In DNA, the CDR3 is TGCGCTGGGGCCGGGCCAGCCGAAAGCAATCAGCCCCAGCATTTT. Its protein product is CAGAGPAESNQPQHF.

The rearrangement uses TRBV4-3 and TRBJ2-7; D might be TRBD2 (6 bases). In germline, CDR1 is LGHNA, CDR2 YSLEER. The CDR3 has 15 amino acids. Trimming pared 3 bases from V and 4 bases from J, leaving 16 bases between. CDR3 loop: CASSQGSGTRYEQYF. In DNA, the CDR3 is TGCGCCAGCAGCCAGGGTAGCGGAACGCGGTACGAGCAGTACTTC.